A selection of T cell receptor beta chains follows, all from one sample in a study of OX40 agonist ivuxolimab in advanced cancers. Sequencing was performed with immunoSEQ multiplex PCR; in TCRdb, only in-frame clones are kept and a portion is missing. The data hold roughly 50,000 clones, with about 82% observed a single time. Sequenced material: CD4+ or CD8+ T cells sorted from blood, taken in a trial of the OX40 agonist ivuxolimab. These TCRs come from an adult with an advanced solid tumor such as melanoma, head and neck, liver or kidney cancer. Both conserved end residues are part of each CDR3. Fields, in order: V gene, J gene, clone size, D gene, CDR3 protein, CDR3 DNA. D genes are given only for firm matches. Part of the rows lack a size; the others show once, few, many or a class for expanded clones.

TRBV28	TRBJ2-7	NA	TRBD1	CASSPLTGGAEQYF	TGTGCCAGCAGTCCCTTGACAGGGGGCGCCGAGCAGTACTTC
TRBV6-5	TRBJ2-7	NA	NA	CASTRSRIGSYEQYF	TGTGCCAGCACTCGGTCCCGTATCGGCTCCTACGAGCAGTACTTC
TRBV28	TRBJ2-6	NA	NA	CATQGPSGANVLTF	TGTGCCACCCAGGGACCCTCTGGGGCCAACGTCCTGACTTTC
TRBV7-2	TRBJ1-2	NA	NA	CASSPAGTQNYGYTF	TGTGCCAGCAGCCCCGCCGGGACGCAGAACTATGGCTACACCTTC
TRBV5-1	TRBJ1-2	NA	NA	CASSFIRPGTGINYGYTF	TGCGCCAGCAGCTTTATCCGCCCAGGAACAGGGATTAACTATGGCTACACCTTC
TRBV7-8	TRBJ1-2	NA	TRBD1	CASSSRQGEDGYTF	TGTGCCAGCAGCTCGAGACAGGGGGAAGATGGCTACACCTTC
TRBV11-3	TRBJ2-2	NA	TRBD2	CASSRTSGSKELFF	TGTGCCAGCAGTAGGACTAGCGGATCCAAGGAGCTGTTTTTT
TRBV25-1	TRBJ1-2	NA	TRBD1	CASSDGQGWAQYYGYTF	TGTGCCAGCAGTGATGGACAGGGATGGGCACAGTACTATGGCTACACCTTC
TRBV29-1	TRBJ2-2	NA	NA	CSVAGFNAGELFF	TGCAGCGTTGCGGGGTTTAACGCCGGGGAGCTGTTTTTT
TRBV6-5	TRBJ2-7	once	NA	CASSYSGTHERGEQYF	TGTGCCAGCAGTTACTCGGGGACCCATGAGAGGGGCGAGCAGTACTTC
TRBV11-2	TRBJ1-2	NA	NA	CASTGAGANYGYTF	TGTGCCAGCACTGGGGCCGGAGCTAACTATGGCTACACCTTC
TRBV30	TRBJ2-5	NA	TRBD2	CAWAGTSGGEQETQYF	TGTGCCTGGGCCGGGACTAGCGGGGGGGAACAAGAGACCCAGTACTTC
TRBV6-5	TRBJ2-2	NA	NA	CASNSGRTGELFF	TGTGCCAGCAACTCAGGGCGCACCGGGGAGCTGTTTTTT
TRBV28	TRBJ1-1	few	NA	CASSLRSVKAFF	TGTGCCAGCAGTTTACGCTCGGTGAAGGCTTTCTTT
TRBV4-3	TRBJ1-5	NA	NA	CASSLPGLNQPQHF	TGCGCCAGCAGCCTTCCAGGTCTCAATCAGCCCCAGCATTTT
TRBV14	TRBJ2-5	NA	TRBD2	CASSPWTSGGYQETQYF	TGTGCCAGCAGCCCCTGGACTAGCGGGGGGTACCAAGAGACCCAGTACTTC
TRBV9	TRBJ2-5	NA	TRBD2	CASSVRGDFQETQYF	TGTGCCAGCAGCGTCCGGGGGGACTTCCAAGAGACCCAGTACTTC
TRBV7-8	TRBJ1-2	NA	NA	CASSYQPRGKSYGYTF	TGTGCCAGCAGCTACCAACCCAGGGGTAAAAGCTATGGCTACACCTTC
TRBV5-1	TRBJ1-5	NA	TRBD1	CASSTGDGQRQPQHF	TGCGCCAGCAGCACAGGGGACGGCCAAAGGCAGCCCCAGCATTTT
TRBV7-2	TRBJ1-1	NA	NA	CASSFRGNTEAFF	TGTGCCAGCAGCTTTAGGGGTAACACTGAAGCTTTCTTT
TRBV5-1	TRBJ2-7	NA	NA	CASSLIPQGGLSYEQYF	TGCGCCAGCAGCCTTATCCCCCAGGGCGGTTTGTCCTACGAGCAGTACTTC
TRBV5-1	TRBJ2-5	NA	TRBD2	CASSAFPGSSGGGETQYF	TGCGCCAGCAGCGCTTTCCCAGGGTCTAGCGGGGGTGGAGAGACCCAGTACTTC
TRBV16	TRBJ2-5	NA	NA	CASSGQETQYF	TGTGCCAGCAGCGGCCAAGAGACCCAGTACTTC